One and the same sample provided the 5 T cell receptor beta chains below, sequenced in a study of circulating tumor DNA in untreated peripheral T-cell lymphoma. Sequenced by immunoSEQ multiplex PCR; TCRdb stores in-frame clones only, minus some. The sample lists some 10,000 clones, approximately 76% occurring once. Sample: tumor tissue. The receptor source for this set is a human donor with peripheral T-cell lymphoma.

This clone was found once. This chain links TRBV9 with TRBJ2-7, with TRBD2 matching 13 bases. The trim removed 6 bases at V and 12 bases at J, leaving 12 bases unmatched. The germline V gene encodes CDR1 SGDLS and CDR2 YYNGEE. CDR3 length: 14 amino acids. The CDR3 region is CASMATSGGTPRYF. The CDR3 nucleotides are TGTGCCAGCATGGCGACTAGCGGGGGGACCCCCCGGTACTTC. Complete variable domain (other parts from reference TRBV9 and TRBJ2-7): DSGVTQTPKHLITATGQRVTLRCSPRSGDLSVYWYQQSLDQGLQFLIQYYNGEERAKGNILERFSAQQFPDLHSELNLSSLELGDSALYFCASMATSGGTPRYFGPGTRLTVT.

The V gene is TRBV11-3, the J gene TRBJ2-7; a possible D gene is TRBD2 (6 bases). CDR3 length: 14 amino acids. Trimming pared 5 bases from V and 9 bases from J, leaving 20 bases between. Germline CDR1 is SGHNT and CDR2 is YENEEA. The CDR3 coding sequence is TGTGCCAGCAGCCCCATGGGGACTTCAAGTTGGCAGTACTTC. Residues: CASSPMGTSSWQYF.

The genes are TRBV15 and TRBJ1-1, with 7 bases that match TRBD1. The germline gives CDR1 LNHNV, CDR2 YYDKDF (reference sequence). This CDR3 is built from 14 residues. Trimming took 4 bases from V and 5 from J; bases not matched to a gene: 7. The CDR3 region is CATSKPGGGTEAFF. The CDR3 DNA sequence: TGTGCCACCAGCAAGCCAGGGGGTGGTACTGAAGCTTTCTTT.

The gene calls are TRBV29-1 and TRBJ2-1; D might be TRBD2 (7 bases). Germline V CDR1 and CDR2: SQVTM, ANQGSEA. With 7 bases removed from V and 6 bases from J, the gap between germline ends came to 16 bases. The CDR3 has 13 amino acids. The CDR3 protein is CSGGGAATNEQFF. The CDR3 bases are TGCAGCGGTGGGGGGGCAGCGACCAATGAGCAGTTCTTC.

V is TRBV19 and J is TRBJ1-5, with a possible D match to TRBD1 (5 bases). With 2 bases removed from V and 7 bases from J, the gap between germline ends came to 12 bases. This CDR3 is built from 14 residues. CDR1 and CDR2 from the germline V gene are LNHDA and SQIVND (reference sequence). This CDR3 is CASSIPWQGQPQHF. CDR3 coding DNA: TGTGCCAGTAGTATACCCTGGCAGGGACAGCCCCAGCATTTT.